What follows are 5 T cell receptor beta chains derived from one specimen sequenced in a study of cytomegalovirus exposure and HLA in healthy donors. Both 60 Vbeta primers and 13 Jbeta primers went into the PCR. TCRdb's copy holds only in-frame clones and misses some; the assay was immunoSEQ multiplex PCR. This sample has over 70,000 clones; over 70% occur once, and the top ten carry about an eighth. The sequenced sample was PBMCs. These receptors all come from a human donor in good health.

This chain links TRBV30 with TRBJ2-4; no clear D gene. V dropped 3 bases and J dropped 9 bases, with 15 bases sitting between them. This CDR3 comprises 13 residues. CDR1 is GTSNPN and CDR2 is SVGIG in the germline V gene (reference sequence). The CDR3 DNA reads TGTGCCTGGAGAGGAGAAAATGTCGGCATTCAGTACTTC. As protein: CAWRGENVGIQYF.

The chain employs TRBV30 and TRBJ1-1; D call uncertain. This CDR3 is built from 12 residues. Germline V gives CDR1 GTSNPN, CDR2 SVGIG (reference sequence). CDR3 in DNA: TGTGCTGGAGGACTGACGAACACTGAAGCTTTCTTT. Translation gives CAGGLTNTEAFF.

This chain uses TRBV6-5 with TRBJ1-2, with 10 nucleotides matching TRBD1. Per the germline V gene, CDR1 is MNHEY and CDR2 is SVGAGI. The CDR3 has 15 amino acids. V dropped 5 bases and J dropped 4; count of bases not matched to a gene: 7. The DNA for the CDR3 is TGTGCCAGCAGTCCCAGGGACAGGGGCGGCTATGGCTACACCTTC. Amino acid sequence: CASSPRDRGGYGYTF.

The chain uses TRBV7-3 and TRBJ2-5; a weak D match, TRBD2 (5 bases). The DNA matches TRBJ2-7 better at its end, which makes the J call doubtful. The CDR3 loop spans 13 amino acids. From germline, CDR1 is SGHTA and CDR2 FQGTGA. CDR3 sequence (DNA): TGTGCCAGCAGCTTAGGACTCCTCTACGAGCAGTACTTC. It specifies CASSLGLLYEQYF.

The chain links TRBV10-1 to TRBJ1-2; 7 positions agree with TRBD1. The trim removed 5 bases at V and 3 bases at J, leaving 3 bases unmatched. The CDR3 consists of 13 residues. The V gene's germline CDR1 is WNHNN and CDR2 SYGVQD (reference sequence). The CDR3 region is CASSSGTDYGYTF. The CDR3, as DNA: TGCGCCAGCAGTTCCGGGACAGACTATGGCTACACCTTC.